The clone carrying this T cell receptor beta chain has a single count. The sample is drawn from a study of T cells in Graves' hyperthyroidism and ophthalmopathy. Diagnoses rested on clinical symptoms, serum thyroxine and TRAb, thyroid ultrasound and orbital computed tomography. Using RNA transcripts as the source, TCR beta CDR3 regions were amplified. First-round RT-PCR targeting the TCR CDR3 was performed with the HTBI primer set. One entry per CDR3 protein results from TCRdb running MiXCR on the multiplex PCR reads. The repertoire consists of hundreds of thousands of distinct CDR3 sequences, with about 14% occurring once and the leading ten covering under 15%. Sequenced material: blood. The TCR originated in a woman aged 45-59 years with Graves' ophthalmopathy.

CDR3: CASSLMGQTNTGELFF. CDR3 coding DNA: TGTGCCAGCAGCTTAATGGGGCAGACGAACACCGGGGAGCTGTTTTTT. V is TRBV7-3 and J is TRBJ2-2, with D possibly matching TRBD1 (5 bases). Trimming removed 1 base at V and 0 bases at J, with 9 bases between. Per germline, CDR1 SGHTA and CDR2 FQGTGA. The CDR3 sequence is 16 residues long.